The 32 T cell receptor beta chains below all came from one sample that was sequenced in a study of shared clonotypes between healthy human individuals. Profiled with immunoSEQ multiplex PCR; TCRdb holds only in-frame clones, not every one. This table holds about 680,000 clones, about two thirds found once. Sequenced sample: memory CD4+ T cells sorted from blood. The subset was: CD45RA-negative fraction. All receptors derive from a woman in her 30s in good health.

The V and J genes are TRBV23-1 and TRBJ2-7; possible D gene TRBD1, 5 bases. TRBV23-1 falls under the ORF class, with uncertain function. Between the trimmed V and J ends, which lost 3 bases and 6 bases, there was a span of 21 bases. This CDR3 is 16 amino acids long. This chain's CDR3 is CASSHPLLSGAGEQYF. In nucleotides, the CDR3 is TGCGCCAGCAGTCACCCCTTACTCAGTGGGGCTGGCGAGCAGTACTTC.

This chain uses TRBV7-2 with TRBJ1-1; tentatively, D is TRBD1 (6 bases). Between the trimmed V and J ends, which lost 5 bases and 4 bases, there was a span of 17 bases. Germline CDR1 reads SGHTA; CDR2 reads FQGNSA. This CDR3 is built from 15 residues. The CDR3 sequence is CASSGGHQGSTEAFF. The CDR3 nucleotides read TGTGCCAGCAGCGGGGGACACCAGGGGAGCACTGAAGCTTTCTTT.

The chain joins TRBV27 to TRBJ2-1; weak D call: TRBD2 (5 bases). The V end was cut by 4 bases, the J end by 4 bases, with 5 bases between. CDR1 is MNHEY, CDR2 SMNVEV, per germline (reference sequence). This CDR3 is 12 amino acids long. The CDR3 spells CASSSGYNEQFF. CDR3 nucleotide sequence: TGTGCCAGCAGTTCGGGGTACAATGAGCAGTTCTTC.

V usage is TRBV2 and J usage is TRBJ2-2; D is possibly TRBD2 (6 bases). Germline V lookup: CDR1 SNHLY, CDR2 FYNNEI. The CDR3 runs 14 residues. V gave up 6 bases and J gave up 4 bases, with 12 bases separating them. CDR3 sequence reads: CASRREPPTGELFF. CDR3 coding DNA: TGTGCCAGCAGACGGGAGCCGCCCACCGGGGAGCTGTTTTTT.

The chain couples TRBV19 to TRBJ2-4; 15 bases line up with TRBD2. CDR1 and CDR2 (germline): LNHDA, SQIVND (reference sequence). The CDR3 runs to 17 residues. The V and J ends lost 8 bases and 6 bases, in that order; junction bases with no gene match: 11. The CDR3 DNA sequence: TGTGCCAGTGGGGGACTAGCGGGAGGCGGCGGGGGAAACATTCAGTACTTC. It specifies CASGGLAGGGGGNIQYF.

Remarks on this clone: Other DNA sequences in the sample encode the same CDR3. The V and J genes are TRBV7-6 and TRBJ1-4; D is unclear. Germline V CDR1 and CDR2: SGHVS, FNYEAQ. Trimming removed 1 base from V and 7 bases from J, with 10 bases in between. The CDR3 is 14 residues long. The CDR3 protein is CASSLGGSREKLFF. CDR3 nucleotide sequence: TGTGCCAGCAGCTTAGGGGGTTCACGTGAAAAACTGTTTTTT.

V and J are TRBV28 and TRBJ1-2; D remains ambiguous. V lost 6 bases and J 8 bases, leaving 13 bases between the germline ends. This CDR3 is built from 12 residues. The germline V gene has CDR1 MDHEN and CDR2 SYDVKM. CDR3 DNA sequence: TGTGCCAGCAGACCTCACCGGCGAGGCTACACCTTC. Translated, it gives CASRPHRRGYTF.

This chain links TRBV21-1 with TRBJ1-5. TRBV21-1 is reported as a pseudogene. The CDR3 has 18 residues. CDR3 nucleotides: TGTGCCAGCAGCAAAGCTGTGATGTTGGCGGCGTCTGTGGTGCCCCAGCATTTT. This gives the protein CASSKAVMLAASVVPQHF.

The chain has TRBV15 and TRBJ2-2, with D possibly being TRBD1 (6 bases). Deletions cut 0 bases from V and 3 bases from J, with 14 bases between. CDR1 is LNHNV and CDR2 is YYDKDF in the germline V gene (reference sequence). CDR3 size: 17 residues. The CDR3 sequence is CATSRDLVGGYTGELFF. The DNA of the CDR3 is TGTGCCACCAGCAGAGATTTGGTAGGGGGTTACACCGGGGAGCTGTTTTTT.

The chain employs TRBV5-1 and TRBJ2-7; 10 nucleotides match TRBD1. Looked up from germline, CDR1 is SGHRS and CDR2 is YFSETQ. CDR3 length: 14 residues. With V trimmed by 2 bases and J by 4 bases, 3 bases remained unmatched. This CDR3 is CASSFDRGQYEQYF. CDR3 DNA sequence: TGCGCCAGCAGCTTCGACAGGGGGCAATACGAGCAGTACTTC.

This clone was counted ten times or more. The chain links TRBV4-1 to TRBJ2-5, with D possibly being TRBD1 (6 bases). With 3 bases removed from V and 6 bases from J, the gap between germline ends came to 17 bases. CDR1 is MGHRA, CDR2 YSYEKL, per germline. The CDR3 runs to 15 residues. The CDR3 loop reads CASSQDPGTRKTQYF. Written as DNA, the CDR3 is TGCGCCAGCAGCCAGGATCCAGGGACACGGAAGACCCAGTACTTC.

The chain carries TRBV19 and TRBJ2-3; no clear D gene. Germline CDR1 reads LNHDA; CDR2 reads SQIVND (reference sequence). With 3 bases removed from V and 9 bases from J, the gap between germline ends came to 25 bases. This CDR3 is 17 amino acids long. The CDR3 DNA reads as TGTGCCAGTAGTATGAGGCACCAATCAGAGACCTTCTCAACGCAGTATTTT. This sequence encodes CASSMRHQSETFSTQYF.

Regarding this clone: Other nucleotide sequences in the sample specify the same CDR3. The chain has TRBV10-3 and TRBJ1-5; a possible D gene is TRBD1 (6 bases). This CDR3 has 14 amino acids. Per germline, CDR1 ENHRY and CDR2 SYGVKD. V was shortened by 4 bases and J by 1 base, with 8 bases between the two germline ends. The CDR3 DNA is TGTGCCATCAGTGGACAGGAGAGCAATCAGCCCCAGCATTTT. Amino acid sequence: CAISGQESNQPQHF.

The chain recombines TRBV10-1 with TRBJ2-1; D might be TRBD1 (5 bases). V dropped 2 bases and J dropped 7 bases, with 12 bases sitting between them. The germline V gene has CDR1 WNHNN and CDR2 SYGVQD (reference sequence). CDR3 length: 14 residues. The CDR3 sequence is CASSEAGKRNEQFF. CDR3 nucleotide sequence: TGCGCCAGCAGTGAGGCAGGGAAAAGGAATGAGCAGTTCTTC.

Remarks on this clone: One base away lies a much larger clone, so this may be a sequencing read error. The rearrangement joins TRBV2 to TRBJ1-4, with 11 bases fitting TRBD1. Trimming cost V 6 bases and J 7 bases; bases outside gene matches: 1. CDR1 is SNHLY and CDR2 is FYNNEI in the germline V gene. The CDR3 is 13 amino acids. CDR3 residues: CASRGTGGEKLFF. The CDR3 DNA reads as TGTGCCAGCAGAGGGACAGGGGGTGAAAAACTGTTTTTT.

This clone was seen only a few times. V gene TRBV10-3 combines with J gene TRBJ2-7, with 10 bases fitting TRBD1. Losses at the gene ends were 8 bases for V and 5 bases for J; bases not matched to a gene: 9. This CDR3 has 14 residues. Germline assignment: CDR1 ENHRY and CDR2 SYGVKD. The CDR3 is CAIAGGDRGNEQYF. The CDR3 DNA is TGTGCCATCGCCGGGGGGGACAGGGGCAACGAGCAGTACTTC.

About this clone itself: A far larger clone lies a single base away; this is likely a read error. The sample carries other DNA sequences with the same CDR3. CDR3 loop: CASSFSGANVLTF. CDR3 sequence (DNA): TGTGCCAGCAGCTTTTCTGGGGCCAACGTCCTGACTTTC. This chain connects TRBV27 to TRBJ2-6; no clear D. This CDR3 spans 13 amino acids. Per germline, CDR1 MNHEY and CDR2 SMNVEV (reference sequence). With 6 bases removed from V and 1 base from J, the gap between germline ends came to 4 bases.

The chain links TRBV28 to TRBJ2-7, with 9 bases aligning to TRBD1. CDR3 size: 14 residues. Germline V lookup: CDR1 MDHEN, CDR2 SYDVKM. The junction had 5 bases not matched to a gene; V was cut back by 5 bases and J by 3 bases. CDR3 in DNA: TGTGCCAGCAGTGGCCCGGGACAGGGCTACGAGCAGTACTTC. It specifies CASSGPGQGYEQYF. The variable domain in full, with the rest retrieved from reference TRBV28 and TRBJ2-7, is DVKVTQSSRYLVKRTGEKVFLECVQDMDHENMFWYRQDPGLGLRLIYFSYDVKMKEKGDIPEGYSVSREKKERFSLILESASTNQTSMYLCASSGPGQGYEQYFGPGTRLTVT.

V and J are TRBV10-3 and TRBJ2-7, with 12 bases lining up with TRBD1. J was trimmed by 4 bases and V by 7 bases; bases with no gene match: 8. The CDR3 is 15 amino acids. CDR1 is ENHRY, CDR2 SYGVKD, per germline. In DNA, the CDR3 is TGTGCCATCAAAGCCGGGACAGGGGGCGGGTACGAGCAGTACTTC. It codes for CAIKAGTGGGYEQYF.

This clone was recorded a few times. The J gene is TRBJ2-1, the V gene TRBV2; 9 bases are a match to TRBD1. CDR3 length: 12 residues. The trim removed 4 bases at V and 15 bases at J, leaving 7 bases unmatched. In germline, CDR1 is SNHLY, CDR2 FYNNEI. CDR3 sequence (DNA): TGTGCCAGCAGTGCGGTAAACAGGGGGCTGTTCTTC. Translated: CASSAVNRGLFF.

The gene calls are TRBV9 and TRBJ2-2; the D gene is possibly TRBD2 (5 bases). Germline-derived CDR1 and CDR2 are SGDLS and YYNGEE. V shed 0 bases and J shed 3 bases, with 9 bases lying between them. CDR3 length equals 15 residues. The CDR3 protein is CASSVAGSHTGELFF. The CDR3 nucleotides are TGTGCCAGCAGCGTAGCGGGATCCCACACCGGGGAGCTGTTTTTT.

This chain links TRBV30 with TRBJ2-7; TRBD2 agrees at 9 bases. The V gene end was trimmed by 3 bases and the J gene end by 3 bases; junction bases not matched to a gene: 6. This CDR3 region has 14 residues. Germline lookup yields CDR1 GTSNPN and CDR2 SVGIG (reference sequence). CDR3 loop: CAWRGGLADYEQYF. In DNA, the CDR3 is TGTGCCTGGAGGGGGGGACTAGCAGACTACGAGCAGTACTTC. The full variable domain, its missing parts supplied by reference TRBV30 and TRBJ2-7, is SQTIHQWPATLVQPVGSPLSLECTVEGTSNPNLYWYRQAAGRGLQLLFYSVGIGQISSEVPQNLSASRPQDRQFILSSKKLLLSDSGFYLCAWRGGLADYEQYFGPGTRLTVT.

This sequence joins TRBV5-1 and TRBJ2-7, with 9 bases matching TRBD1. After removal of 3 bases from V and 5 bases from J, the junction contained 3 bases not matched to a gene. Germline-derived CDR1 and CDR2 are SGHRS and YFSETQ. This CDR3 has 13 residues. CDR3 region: CASSWTGDHEQYF. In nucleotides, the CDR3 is TGCGCCAGCAGCTGGACAGGGGACCACGAGCAGTACTTC.

CDR3 in DNA: TGTGCCAGCACCGGCTCGGACGCGAAGTCGGGCTACGAGCAGTACTTC. Its translation: CASTGSDAKSGYEQYF. The chain carries TRBV28 and TRBJ2-7; D is unclear. Germline loops: CDR1 MDHEN, CDR2 SYDVKM. Trimming pared 7 bases from V and 3 bases from J, leaving 22 bases between. The CDR3 contains 16 residues. Based on the CDR3 plus reference TRBV28 and TRBJ2-7, the full variable domain is DVKVTQSSRYLVKRTGEKVFLECVQDMDHENMFWYRQDPGLGLRLIYFSYDVKMKEKGDIPEGYSVSREKKERFSLILESASTNQTSMYLCASTGSDAKSGYEQYFGPGTRLTVT.

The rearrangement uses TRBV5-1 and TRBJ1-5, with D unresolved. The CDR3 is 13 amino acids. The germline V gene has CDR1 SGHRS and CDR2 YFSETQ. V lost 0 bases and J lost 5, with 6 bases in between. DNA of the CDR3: TGCGCCAGCAGCTTGGGGACGGATCAGCCCCAGCATTTT. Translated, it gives CASSLGTDQPQHF.

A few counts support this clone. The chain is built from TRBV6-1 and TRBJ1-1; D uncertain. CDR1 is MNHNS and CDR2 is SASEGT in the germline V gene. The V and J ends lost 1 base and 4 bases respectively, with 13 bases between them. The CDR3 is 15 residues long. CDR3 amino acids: CASSEGLGWSTEAFF. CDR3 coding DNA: TGTGCCAGCAGTGAAGGTCTGGGTTGGTCCACTGAAGCTTTCTTT.

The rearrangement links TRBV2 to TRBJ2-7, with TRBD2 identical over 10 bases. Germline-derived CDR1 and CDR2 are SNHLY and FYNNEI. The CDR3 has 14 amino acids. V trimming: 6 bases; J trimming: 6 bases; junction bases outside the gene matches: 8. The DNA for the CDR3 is TGTGCCAGCAGCCTCGAGCGGGAGGGTCCCGAGCAGTACTTC. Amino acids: CASSLEREGPEQYF.

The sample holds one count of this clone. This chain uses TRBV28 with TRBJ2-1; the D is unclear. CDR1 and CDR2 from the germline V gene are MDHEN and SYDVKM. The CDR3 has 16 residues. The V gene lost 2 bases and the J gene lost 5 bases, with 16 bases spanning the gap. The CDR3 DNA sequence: TGTGCCAGCAGTTTAAGGAAGCTAGAACTGAACAATGAGCAGTTCTTC. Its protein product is CASSLRKLELNNEQFF.

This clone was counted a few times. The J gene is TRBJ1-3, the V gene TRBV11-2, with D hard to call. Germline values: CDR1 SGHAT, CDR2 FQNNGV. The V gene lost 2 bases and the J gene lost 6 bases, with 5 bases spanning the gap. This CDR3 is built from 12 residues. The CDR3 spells CASSLTLNTIYF. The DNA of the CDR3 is TGTGCCAGCAGCTTAACATTAAACACCATATATTTT.

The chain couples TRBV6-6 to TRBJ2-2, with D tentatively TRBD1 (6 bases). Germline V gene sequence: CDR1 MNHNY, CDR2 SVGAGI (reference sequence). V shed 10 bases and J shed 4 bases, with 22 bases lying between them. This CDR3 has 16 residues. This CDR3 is CATNPTGVRGTGELFF. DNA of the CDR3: TGTGCCACGAACCCGACAGGCGTTCGGGGCACCGGGGAGCTGTTTTTT.

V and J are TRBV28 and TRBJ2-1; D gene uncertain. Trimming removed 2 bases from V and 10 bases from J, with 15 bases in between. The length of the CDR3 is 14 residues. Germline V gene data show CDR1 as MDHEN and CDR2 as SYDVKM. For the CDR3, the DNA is TGTGCCAGCAGTTTACCCGACTCTCGGGCGGAGCAGTTCTTC. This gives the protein CASSLPDSRAEQFF.

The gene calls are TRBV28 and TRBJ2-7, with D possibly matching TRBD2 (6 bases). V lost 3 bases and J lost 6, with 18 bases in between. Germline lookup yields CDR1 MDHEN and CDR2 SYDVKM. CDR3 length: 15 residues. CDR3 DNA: TGTGCCAGCAGTTTTGGTGGTGTCGGGAGTGGCGAGCAGTACTTC. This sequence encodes CASSFGGVGSGEQYF.